These T cell receptor beta chains were read from a single sample in a study of cytomegalovirus exposure and HLA in healthy donors. This table comes from immunoSEQ multiplex PCR, and its TCRdb copy is limited to in-frame clones, with some not included. The sample includes about 200,000 clones. Sequenced: PBMCs. These receptors were collected from a woman aged 25 to 39 in good health and CMV-seropositive. CDR3s include the opening cysteine and the closing phenylalanine or tryptophan. The D gene is left open where the match is weak.

D: .
V: TRBV7-8
J: TRBJ2-5
DNA: TGTGCCAGCAGCTTTTGGGGGGAGGAGACCCAGTACTTC
CDR3: CASSFWGEETQYF

D: .
V: TRBV18
J: TRBJ1-6
DNA: TGTGCCAGCTCACTCCGGAGGACAGCCCCTTTTTCACCCCTCCACTTT
CDR3: CASSLRRTAPFSPLHF

D: TRBD1
V: TRBV7-2
J: TRBJ1-1
DNA: TGTGCCAGCAGCTTAGTGAGGGGGGACAGTGAAGCTTTCTTT
CDR3: CASSLVRGDSEAFF

D: TRBD1
V: TRBV6-5
J: TRBJ2-7
DNA: TGTGCCAGCTTCGGGGGGGGACAGGGGGTCCACGAGCAGTACTTC
CDR3: CASFGGGQGVHEQYF

D: TRBD1
V: TRBV4-3
J: TRBJ2-1
DNA: TGCGCCAGCAGCCACCCCATGGCGGACAGGGGGTTTAATGAGCAGTTCTTC
CDR3: CASSHPMADRGFNEQFF

D: .
V: TRBV7-2
J: TRBJ2-5
DNA: TGTGCCAGCAGTCCCTTTTGGGGGCGAGGAGAGACCCAGTACTTC
CDR3: CASSPFWGRGETQYF

D: TRBD1
V: TRBV2
J: TRBJ1-2
DNA: TGTGCCAGCAGTGACTCTTCCGGTCAGGGACAGCCACCCAATTATGGCTACACCTTC
CDR3: CASSDSSGQGQPPNYGYTF

D: .
V: TRBV30
J: TRBJ1-2
DNA: TGTGCCTGGAGATCCGGGGAGAGGGGCTACACCTTC
CDR3: CAWRSGERGYTF

D: .
V: TRBV6-6
J: TRBJ2-3
DNA: TGTGCCAGCACCGGAACGGCCTCGGGGGCAGATACGCAGTATTTT
CDR3: CASTGTASGADTQYF

D: .
V: TRBV7-9
J: TRBJ2-5
DNA: TGTGCCAGTACAGATGATGGGGAGACCCAGTACTTC
CDR3: CASTDDGETQYF

D: .
V: TRBV6-5
J: TRBJ1-1
DNA: TGTGCCAGCAGTGCCTCCATGAGAGGGACTGAAGCTTTCTTT
CDR3: CASSASMRGTEAFF

D: TRBD1
V: TRBV5-5
J: TRBJ2-5
DNA: TGTGCCAGCAGCTCCCCCGGACAGGGTGGTTTAGAGACCCAGTACTTC
CDR3: CASSSPGQGGLETQYF

D: TRBD1
V: TRBV7-9
J: TRBJ1-2
DNA: TGTGCCAGCAGCTTCACTTCCTCGACAGGGCCAAATGCCTATGGCTACACCTTC
CDR3: CASSFTSSTGPNAYGYTF

D: .
V: TRBV19
J: TRBJ1-1
DNA: TGTGCCAGTAGTATATCGGCAGGGGTAGCTTTCTTT
CDR3: CASSISAGVAFF

D: .
V: TRBV7-8
J: TRBJ1-2
DNA: TGTGCCAGCAGCTTAGCATCGGTGAGCTATGGCTACACCTTC
CDR3: CASSLASVSYGYTF

D: .
V: TRBV19
J: TRBJ1-4
DNA: TGTGCCAGTAGTATAGGCCAGTCAACTAATGAAAAACTGTTTTTT
CDR3: CASSIGQSTNEKLFF

D: TRBD2
V: TRBV27
J: TRBJ2-7
DNA: TGTGCCAGCAGTTTGTCCGGGGGGTACGAGCAGTACTTC
CDR3: CASSLSGGYEQYF

D: TRBD2
V: TRBV28
J: TRBJ2-7
DNA: TGTGCCAGCAGTCAACTAGCGGGAGTCTCCTACGAGCAGTACTTC
CDR3: CASSQLAGVSYEQYF

D: TRBD1
V: TRBV28
J: TRBJ1-4
DNA: TGTGCCAGCAGTTTGTTTTGGGACAGGGATAATGAAAAACTGTTTTTT
CDR3: CASSLFWDRDNEKLFF

D: .
V: TRBV2
J: TRBJ1-1
DNA: TGTGCCAGCAGTGAATTGGGCAGAGCAGCTGAAGCTTTCTTT
CDR3: CASSELGRAAEAFF

D: TRBD1
V: TRBV7-9
J: TRBJ2-7
DNA: TGTGCCAGCAGCTCCGAGACAGGGACCCTACCCTACGAGCAGTACTTC
CDR3: CASSSETGTLPYEQYF

D: .
V: TRBV2
J: TRBJ2-5
DNA: TGTGCCAGCAGATTTAGTCCGTCTTCGGGGGCCCAGTACTTC
CDR3: CASRFSPSSGAQYF

D: TRBD1
V: TRBV11-2
J: TRBJ2-7
DNA: TGTGCCAGCAGGATGACAGGGCAATACGAGCAGTACTTC
CDR3: CASRMTGQYEQYF

D: .
V: TRBV19
J: TRBJ1-5
DNA: TGTGCCAGTAGTATGGGGCAGGGGTGGCAGCCCCAGCATTTT
CDR3: CASSMGQGWQPQHF

D: TRBD1
V: TRBV27
J: TRBJ1-1
DNA: TGTGCCAGCAGTCGCGACAGGGGCACTGAAGCTTTCTTT
CDR3: CASSRDRGTEAFF